This is a list of T cell receptor beta chains from one sample in a study of regulatory T cells in long-lasting Graves disease. One entry per CDR3 protein results from TCRdb running MiXCR on the multiplex PCR reads. This sample yields about 420,000 distinct CDR3 sequences, of which about a quarter are seen a single time; about a quarter belongs to the top ten. Material: peripheral blood mononuclear cells (PBMCs), obtained when the disease was refractory, from a patient treated with antithyroid drugs. All receptors derive from a female donor with Graves disease. CDR3s include the opening cysteine and the closing phenylalanine or tryptophan. The D gene is left open where the match is weak. Only some rows state a clone size, as once, few, many or a class for expanded clones.

cdr3_nt cdr3_aa clone_size v_call cdr3_length d_call j_call
TGCAGTGCTTTCCACAGGGAAGAGACCCAGTACTTC CSAFHREETQYF many TRBV20-1 12 NA TRBJ2-5
TGCAGTGCTAGAGATGCGGGGGGATCGGAGACCCAGTACTTC CSARDAGGSETQYF NA TRBV20-1 14 TRBD2 TRBJ2-5
TGCGCCAGCAGCTTGGATCAGGGGACCCTCCACTTT CASSLDQGTLHF NA TRBV5-1 12 NA TRBJ1-6
TGCAGTGCTATCCGGACAGGGGATAGCTTATGGGCTTTCTTT CSAIRTGDSLWAFF NA TRBV20-1 14 TRBD1 TRBJ1-1
TGTGCCAGCAGCCCGGGGGGGCTACCGAACACCGGGGAGCTGTTTTTT CASSPGGLPNTGELFF many TRBV9 16 TRBD2 TRBJ2-2
TGTGCCAGTAGTAGGCGGGAGGGTGATGGCTACACCTTC CASSRREGDGYTF NA TRBV19 13 NA TRBJ1-2
TGTGCCAGCACTGGACACCCCATGGGGAGTGAGCAGTTCTTC CASTGHPMGSEQFF many TRBV11-2 14 NA TRBJ2-1
TGTGCCTGGAGCGGGACTAGCGGGAACTCCTACGAGCAGTACTTC CAWSGTSGNSYEQYF NA TRBV30 15 TRBD2 TRBJ2-7
TGCAGTGCTAGGGGCAATTCACCCCTCCACTTT CSARGNSPLHF many TRBV20-1 11 NA TRBJ1-6
TGTGCCAGCAGCCACTATGGGGGGAAGAATGAGCAGTTCTTC CASSHYGGKNEQFF few TRBV28 14 NA TRBJ2-1
TGTGCCACCAGCGATGGACAGGGAGCTAATGAAAAACTGTTTTTT CATSDGQGANEKLFF few TRBV15 15 TRBD1 TRBJ1-4
TGTGCCAGCAGCTCTTCAGGGGGCGATTATACCAACTATGGCTACACCTTC CASSSSGGDYTNYGYTF few TRBV7-9 17 TRBD1 TRBJ1-2
TGCAGCGTTGAATCGGGGACCCAGTACTTC CSVESGTQYF NA TRBV29-1 10 NA TRBJ2-5
TGTGCCAGCAGTGACGGGACGGGGGCTGGATGGGCTTTCTTT CASSDGTGAGWAFF NA TRBV6-1 14 NA TRBJ1-1
TGTGCCAGCAGCTTCATACTAACACTCGGCGCAACTTATGAAAAACTGTTTTTT CASSFILTLGATYEKLFF few TRBV7-2 18 NA TRBJ1-4
TGTGCCAGCAGTAACGGACAGTTCTATGGCTACACCTTC CASSNGQFYGYTF NA TRBV6-1 13 NA TRBJ1-2
TGCGCCAGCAGCCCTCGGACAGGAGGGCCTTACGGGGAGCTGTTTTTT CASSPRTGGPYGELFF NA TRBV5-1 16 NA TRBJ2-2
TGTGCCTGGAGTGGTTTAGGGAACATTCAGTACTTC CAWSGLGNIQYF few TRBV30 12 NA TRBJ2-4
TGTGCCAGCAGCCACCGGGACAAAAGCTCCTACGAGCAGTACTTC CASSHRDKSSYEQYF NA TRBV13 15 NA TRBJ2-7
TGTGCCAGCAGTCGACGGGCTACTCTTGGAAACACCATATATTTT CASSRRATLGNTIYF few TRBV9 15 NA TRBJ1-3
TGTGCCAGCAGTCCAAAAAAAAGCGGGAGCGGGACTATGGAGACCCAGTACTTC CASSPKKSGSGTMETQYF many TRBV12-3/TRBV12-4 18 TRBD2 TRBJ2-5
TGTGCCAGCTCACCAGCGGGAGGGGACACCGGGGAGCTGTTTTTT CASSPAGGDTGELFF NA TRBV18 15 TRBD2 TRBJ2-2
TGTGCCAGCAAGGTTTATAGTGGCGGACTAGCGGGAGGCACCGGGGAGCTGTTTTTT CASKVYSGGLAGGTGELFF few TRBV6-1 19 TRBD2 TRBJ2-2
TGCAGTGCTAGAGATCACGGCGGGAGGGCCGGCGAGCAGTACTTC CSARDHGGRAGEQYF many TRBV20-1 15 TRBD2 TRBJ2-7
TGTGCCAGCAGTTTACAGGGAAGGGCTGGGGCCAACGTCCTGACTTTC CASSLQGRAGANVLTF NA TRBV2 16 NA TRBJ2-6
TGCAGCGTTGAGATGGACGATAACTATGGCTACACCTTC CSVEMDDNYGYTF many TRBV29-1 13 NA TRBJ1-2
TGTGCCACCAGCAGAGATAGGGCGGAGAACACCGGGGAGCTGTTTTTT CATSRDRAENTGELFF many TRBV15 16 NA TRBJ2-2
TGTGCCAGCAGCTTAGTCTTCCGGGGCGCGGGGGCCAACGTCCTGACTTTC CASSLVFRGAGANVLTF many TRBV7-8 17 NA TRBJ2-6
TGTGCCAGCAACTTGGGCAGGGCTAATGAAAAACTGTTTTTT CASNLGRANEKLFF many TRBV28 14 NA TRBJ1-4
TGTGCCAGCAGTGAAGAGGCAGCCAGTCCGGGCTACACCTTC CASSEEAASPGYTF many TRBV6-2/TRBV6-3 14 NA TRBJ1-2
TGTGCCAGCAGTGGGTCCGGGATAGCCGGGGAGCTGTTTTTT CASSGSGIAGELFF few TRBV27 14 NA TRBJ2-2
TGTGCCAGCAGCCTCGGGGGCCTAGCCCCAGATACGCAGTATTTT CASSLGGLAPDTQYF few TRBV7-6 15 NA TRBJ2-3
TGTGCCAGCAGTTCAACGCGTCCAGGGAATCAGCCCCAGCATTTT CASSSTRPGNQPQHF many TRBV6-5 15 NA TRBJ1-5
TGTGCCTGGAGTAAGGGACGGTCCTACGAGCAGTACTTC CAWSKGRSYEQYF NA TRBV30 13 NA TRBJ2-7
TGTGCCATCAGCGGAGTTGCTAATGAAAAACTGTTTTTT CAISGVANEKLFF NA TRBV10-3 13 NA TRBJ1-4
TGTGCCAGCAGCTTAGGTGGTAGTTCCCACGAGCAGTACTTC CASSLGGSSHEQYF NA TRBV7-2 14 NA TRBJ2-7
TGTGCCAGTAGTATTACCGTGGGAGCCTACGAGCAGTACTTC CASSITVGAYEQYF NA TRBV19 14 NA TRBJ2-7
TGTGCCAGCAGCGCGCGGCCTCTCACTGGGGCCAACGTCCTGACTTTC CASSARPLTGANVLTF many TRBV13 16 NA TRBJ2-6
TGTGCCAGCTCACCAGGTCAGGGTCCCACCGGGGAGCTGTTTTTT CASSPGQGPTGELFF few TRBV18 15 NA TRBJ2-2
TGTGCCAGCAGTGGGACCTTGGGTACTGAAGCTTTCTTT CASSGTLGTEAFF many TRBV28 13 NA TRBJ1-1
TGTGCCAGCAGTGAAGGGCAGCGGGACCTCCTGGGCTACACCTTC CASSEGQRDLLGYTF NA TRBV6-1 15 NA TRBJ1-2
TGTGCCATCCTAGATCGGGGGGGGAAGAGCTCCTACGAGCAGTACTTC CAILDRGGKSSYEQYF NA TRBV10-3 16 TRBD2 TRBJ2-7
TGTGCCAGCAGCCATAGCGGGAGAACTAACACCGGGGAGCTGTTTTTT CASSHSGRTNTGELFF NA TRBV2 16 TRBD2 TRBJ2-2
TGTGCCAGTAGTCTCCATTCGGAGCAGCCCCAGCATTTT CASSLHSEQPQHF NA TRBV19 13 NA TRBJ1-5
TGTGCCAGCAGCCCGCGGGGGCGGGAGGGCCGTAATGGGTACGAGCAGTACTTC CASSPRGREGRNGYEQYF NA TRBV7-9 18 TRBD2 TRBJ2-7
TGTGCCAGCAGTTTAGGGGCCGAGGGCGGGGAGCTGTTTTTT CASSLGAEGGELFF many TRBV12-3/TRBV12-4 14 NA TRBJ2-2
TGTGCCAGCAGACCCTCCCTTAAGAGGGTAACTAATGAAAAACTGTTTTTT CASRPSLKRVTNEKLFF NA TRBV6-1 17 NA TRBJ1-4
TGCAGTGCTAGTCCGAGATCCCTAAATAGCGGGAGCTACGAGCAGTACTTC CSASPRSLNSGSYEQYF few TRBV20-1 17 TRBD2 TRBJ2-7
TGCAGTGCTAGAGCTGGGACAGGAGAAGAGACCCAGTACTTC CSARAGTGEETQYF many TRBV20-1 14 TRBD1 TRBJ2-5
TGTGCCAGCAGCCAAGATTCAGTGTTCCGACTAGATGGTTACGAGCAGTACTTC CASSQDSVFRLDGYEQYF NA TRBV4-2 18 NA TRBJ2-7
TGTGCCAGCTCACCAGGAAGCGGGGGACTAGCGGGAGCCGGCCTCTTC CASSPGSGGLAGAGLF few TRBV18 16 TRBD2 TRBJ2-1
TGTGCCAGCAGCTTAGAAGGGGGCGCGAGCACTGAAGCTTTCTTT CASSLEGGASTEAFF few TRBV7-9 15 TRBD1 TRBJ1-1
TGCGCCAGCAGCAACCCGCGGAACTTTTTGGCGCCAAACGAGCAGTACTTC CASSNPRNFLAPNEQYF NA TRBV5-1 17 NA TRBJ2-7
TGTGCCAGCAGTAAAACCGGGACACCCTCGGGCTACACCTTC CASSKTGTPSGYTF NA TRBV6-1 14 NA TRBJ1-2
TGTGCCAGCAGTCGCACCCCAAACCGGGGCGGGGCAGCGCAGCCCCAGCATTTT CASSRTPNRGGAAQPQHF NA TRBV6-2/TRBV6-3 18 NA TRBJ1-5